These T cell receptor beta chains were read from a single sample in a study of T cells in Graves' hyperthyroidism and ophthalmopathy. TCRdb re-analysed the multiplex PCR reads in MiXCR, keeping a single row per CDR3 protein. The table has 300,000 to 450,000 distinct CDR3 sequences, roughly 13% seen once. Source material: blood. Receptor source: a man aged 25-40 years with Graves' hyperthyroidism that later progressed to Graves' ophthalmopathy. CDR3s include the opening cysteine and the closing phenylalanine or tryptophan. The D gene is left open where the match is weak. Some rows have no size entry. The others give once, few or many, or a class for an expanded clone.

CDR3 protein,CDR3 DNA,D gene,clone size,V gene,J gene
CASSFDGEMNTEAFF,TGTGCCAGCAGTTTCGACGGTGAGATGAACACTGAAGCTTTCTTT,-,many,TRBV28,TRBJ1-1
CASSEDTTGELFF,TGTGCCAGCAGCGAAGATACCACCGGGGAGCTGTTTTTT,-,few,TRBV9,TRBJ2-2
CASSHPWESPLHF,TGTGCCAGCAGTCATCCTTGGGAATCACCCCTCCACTTT,-,many,TRBV28,TRBJ1-6
CASSHLGGTDTQYF,TGCGCCAGCAGCCACTTAGGGGGCACAGATACGCAGTATTTT,-,many,TRBV5-1,TRBJ2-3
CASSYGRAETQYF,TGTGCCAGCAGTTATGGCAGGGCAGAGACCCAGTACTTC,-,-,TRBV6-2/TRBV6-3,TRBJ2-5
CASTNSGGPGTDTQYF,TGTGCCAGCACTAATAGCGGGGGCCCGGGCACAGATACGCAGTATTTT,TRBD2,few,TRBV28,TRBJ2-3
CASSPLQVSSYEQYF,TGTGCCAGCAGCCCACTACAGGTTAGCTCCTACGAGCAGTACTTC,-,-,TRBV9,TRBJ2-7
CASSPRAYNEQFF,TGTGCCAGCTCACCCCGGGCTTACAATGAGCAGTTCTTC,-,few,TRBV18,TRBJ2-1
CASSSQGEGYTF,TGTGCCAGCAGCTCACAGGGCGAGGGCTACACCTTC,-,many,TRBV11-2,TRBJ1-2
CASSPRGRETEAFF,TGTGCCAGCAGCCCAAGGGGGCGCGAAACTGAAGCTTTCTTT,TRBD1,many,TRBV7-2,TRBJ1-1
CASSVLAQSYEQFF,TGTGCCAGCAGCGTGCTAGCACAATCCTATGAGCAGTTCTTC,-,once,TRBV9,TRBJ2-1
CASSPQGLVYNEQFF,TGTGCCAGCAGCCCTCAGGGGTTGGTCTACAATGAGCAGTTCTTC,-,many,TRBV3-1,TRBJ2-1
CSARTGNTEAFF,TGCAGTGCTAGAACGGGGAACACTGAAGCTTTCTTT,-,many,TRBV20-1,TRBJ1-1
CASSPHLADIQYF,TGTGCCAGCTCACCACATCTAGCCGACATTCAGTACTTC,-,few,TRBV18,TRBJ2-4
CASSQVNLGLAENEQFF,TGCGCCAGCAGCCAAGTAAACCTGGGACTAGCGGAAAATGAGCAGTTCTTC,TRBD2,few,TRBV4-1,TRBJ2-1
CASSRGQGVDYNEQFF,TGTGCCAGCAGCCGGGGACAGGGGGTCGACTACAATGAGCAGTTCTTC,TRBD1,-,TRBV3-1,TRBJ2-1
CASSSSINSGLGNEQFF,TGTGCCAGCAGTTCTAGCATAAATAGCGGGTTAGGGAATGAGCAGTTCTTC,TRBD2,once,TRBV7-2,TRBJ2-1
CASSWDSSNQPRHF,TGTGCCAGCAGTTGGGACAGTAGCAATCAGCCCCGGCATTTT,TRBD1,many,TRBV2,TRBJ1-5
CASSLGTGFNEKLFF,TGCGCCAGCAGCTTAGGCACCGGTTTTAATGAAAAACTGTTTTTT,-,-,TRBV5-1,TRBJ1-4
CASSDTWDYYEQYF,TGTGCCAGCAGCGACACCTGGGACTACTACGAGCAGTACTTC,TRBD2,many,TRBV7-9,TRBJ2-7
CASRKLAEYNEQFF,TGCGCCAGCCGGAAACTAGCGGAGTACAATGAGCAGTTCTTC,TRBD2,-,TRBV4-1,TRBJ2-1
CSGQGAGGRFGEQFF,TGCAGCGGACAAGGAGCGGGGGGGAGGTTTGGTGAGCAGTTCTTC,TRBD2,many,TRBV29-1,TRBJ2-1
CASSSAGGGQVGELFF,TGTGCCAGCAGCTCCGCCGGCGGGGGGCAGGTCGGGGAGCTGTTTTTT,TRBD2,many,TRBV7-2,TRBJ2-2
CASSLRGGRTYEQYF,TGTGCCAGCAGCTTAAGAGGGGGGCGGACCTACGAGCAGTACTTC,-,few,TRBV7-6,TRBJ2-7
CASSILREAFF,TGTGCCAGTAGTATCTTGCGAGAAGCTTTCTTT,-,few,TRBV19,TRBJ1-1
CSARHPWTTQGNEQFF,TGCAGTGCTAGACACCCATGGACCACTCAGGGCAATGAGCAGTTCTTC,-,few,TRBV20-1,TRBJ2-1
CASSEAGTGRADTQYF,TGTGCCAGCAGTGAAGCCGGGACAGGGAGGGCAGATACGCAGTATTTT,TRBD1,-,TRBV25-1,TRBJ2-3
CASSDQSWSTDTQYF,TGTGCCAGCAGCGATCAGAGTTGGAGCACAGATACGCAGTATTTT,-,many,TRBV7-8,TRBJ2-3
CASSLAISYEQYF,TGTGCCAGCAGCTTAGCCATTTCCTACGAGCAGTACTTC,-,few,TRBV7-2,TRBJ2-7
CASSPFGTGGEKLFF,TGTGCCAGCTCTCCTTTCGGGACAGGGGGTGAAAAACTGTTTTTT,TRBD1,many,TRBV18,TRBJ1-4
CSASRGSGNTIYF,TGCAGTGCTAGCCGGGGCTCTGGAAACACCATATATTTT,-,-,TRBV20-1,TRBJ1-3
CASSLQGMDGYTF,TGTGCCAGCAGCTTACAGGGCATGGATGGCTACACCTTC,-,many,TRBV11-1,TRBJ1-2
CAGRTSGGFDEQFF,TGTGCCGGCCGGACTAGCGGGGGGTTCGATGAGCAGTTCTTC,TRBD2,many,TRBV6-1,TRBJ2-1
CASGGTAHTEAFF,TGTGCCAGCGGCGGGACGGCCCACACTGAAGCTTTCTTT,-,many,TRBV4-2,TRBJ1-1
CASSQGQGAWKTQYF,TGTGCCAGCAGCCAAGGACAGGGGGCTTGGAAGACCCAGTACTTC,TRBD1,-,TRBV14,TRBJ2-5
CASSPPVGQGGSPLHF,TGTGCCAGCTCACCACCTGTGGGACAGGGAGGTTCACCCCTCCACTTT,TRBD1,few,TRBV18,TRBJ1-6
CASSQDRGVGQPQHF,TGCGCCAGCAGCCAAGATCGGGGTGTGGGTCAGCCCCAGCATTTT,-,-,TRBV4-1,TRBJ1-5
CASSSPGLAGGNEQFF,TGTGCCAGCAGTTCCCCGGGACTAGCGGGGGGGAATGAGCAGTTCTTC,TRBD2,-,TRBV7-3,TRBJ2-1
CAIRPDRGEETQYF,TGTGCCATCAGACCCGACAGGGGGGAAGAGACCCAGTACTTC,TRBD1,many,TRBV10-3,TRBJ2-5
CATSRELAGYNEQFF,TGTGCCACCAGCAGAGAACTAGCGGGTTACAATGAGCAGTTCTTC,TRBD2,many,TRBV15,TRBJ2-1
CASSLVATGVIGELFF,TGTGCCAGCAGTTTGGTCGCGACAGGGGTAATCGGGGAGCTGTTTTTT,TRBD1,many,TRBV12-3/TRBV12-4,TRBJ2-2
CASSILGGVFWDTEAFF,TGTGCCAGTAGTATTCTGGGAGGAGTTTTCTGGGACACTGAAGCTTTCTTT,-,many,TRBV19,TRBJ1-1
CASSPWRGDKSYEQYF,TGTGCCAGCAGTCCCTGGAGGGGGGATAAGTCCTACGAGCAGTACTTC,-,-,TRBV6-1,TRBJ2-7
CASSFARGPQETQYF,TGTGCCAGCAGTTTCGCCCGGGGGCCTCAAGAGACCCAGTACTTC,-,many,TRBV12-3/TRBV12-4,TRBJ2-5
CASMPGAWTGELFF,TGTGCCAGCATGCCGGGGGCTTGGACCGGGGAGCTGTTTTTT,-,many,TRBV6-1,TRBJ2-2
CSARAEFTLYEQYF,TGCAGTGCCCGGGCGGAGTTTACTCTCTACGAGCAGTACTTC,-,many,TRBV20-1,TRBJ2-7
CASSVGDRGPSSPLHF,TGTGCCAGCAGCGTCGGGGACAGGGGGCCTTCTTCACCCCTCCACTTT,TRBD1,many,TRBV11-2,TRBJ1-6
CASSLAHQGAGNTEAFF,TGTGCCAGCAGCTTAGCCCACCAGGGGGCAGGGAACACTGAAGCTTTCTTT,TRBD1,many,TRBV11-2,TRBJ1-1
CASSVVGGGRETQYF,TGTGCCAGCAGCGTAGTAGGAGGGGGCCGTGAGACCCAGTACTTC,-,-,TRBV9,TRBJ2-5
CASSEGVSRRTDTQYF,TGTGCCAGCAGTGAAGGGGTTAGTCGGCGCACAGATACGCAGTATTTT,-,many,TRBV6-1,TRBJ2-3
CAWSRGRGSYEQYF,TGTGCCTGGAGTCGGGGTCGGGGGTCCTACGAGCAGTACTTC,-,-,TRBV30,TRBJ2-7
CASSQDRGRGNYGYTF,TGTGCCAGCAGCCAAGACAGGGGGAGGGGTAACTATGGCTACACCTTC,TRBD1,few,TRBV3-1,TRBJ1-2
CASSPSQGARSYGYTF,TGTGCCAGCAGCCCCAGCCAGGGCGCCCGAAGTTATGGCTACACCTTC,-,few,TRBV5-4,TRBJ1-2
CASSERVTLQYF,TGTGCCAGCAGTGAACGAGTCACCCTGCAGTATTTT,-,few,TRBV6-1,TRBJ2-3
CASSSYVPRDSSYNEQFF,TGTGCCAGTAGTTCATATGTCCCCAGGGACAGCTCCTACAATGAGCAGTTCTTC,TRBD1,-,TRBV19,TRBJ2-1
CASSPTGRYGYTF,TGTGCCAGCAGTCCGACAGGCAGATATGGCTACACCTTC,-,-,TRBV12-3/TRBV12-4,TRBJ1-2
CSAREEGRMTKNIQYF,TGCAGTGCTAGAGAAGAAGGTAGAATGACCAAAAACATTCAGTACTTC,-,-,TRBV20-1,TRBJ2-4
CASEQGVLHEQFF,TGTGCCAGCGAACAGGGGGTCCTCCATGAGCAGTTCTTC,TRBD1,many,TRBV2,TRBJ2-1
CASSDKAGGAETQYF,TGTGCCAGCAGTGATAAGGCAGGGGGCGCCGAGACCCAGTACTTC,TRBD1,-,TRBV6-1,TRBJ2-5